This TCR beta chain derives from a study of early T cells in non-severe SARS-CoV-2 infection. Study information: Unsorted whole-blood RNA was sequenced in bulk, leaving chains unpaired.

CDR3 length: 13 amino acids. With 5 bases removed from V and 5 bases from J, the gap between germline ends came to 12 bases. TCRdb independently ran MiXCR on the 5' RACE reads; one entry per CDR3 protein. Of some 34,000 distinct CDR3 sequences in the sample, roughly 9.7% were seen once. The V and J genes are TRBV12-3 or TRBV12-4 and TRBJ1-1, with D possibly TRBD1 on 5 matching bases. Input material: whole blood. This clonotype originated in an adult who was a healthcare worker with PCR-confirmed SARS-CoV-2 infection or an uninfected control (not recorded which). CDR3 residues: CASSRTFGTEAFF. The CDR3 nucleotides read TGTGCCAGCAGTCGGACATTTGGAACTGAAGCTTTCTTT.